Shown below are 9 T cell receptor beta chains from a single sample sequenced in a study of blood T cell repertoires in COVID-19. Some clones are missing from TCRdb's copy, which holds only in-frame ones; the method was immunoSEQ multiplex PCR. Of some 200,000 clones listed, 85% to 90% are singletons. The sequenced sample consisted of PBMCs or T cells enriched from blood (not recorded which). These receptors were obtained from a woman aged 18-29 years in a cohort exposed to, infected with or recovered from COVID-19 (not recorded which).

This sequence joins TRBV24-1 and TRBJ2-7, with 8 bases aligning to TRBD1. The CDR3 runs to 14 residues. The germline CDR1 and CDR2 sequences are KGHDR and SFDVKD. The ends lost 5 bases at V and 4 bases at J; junction bases unmatched: 6. The CDR3: CATSAQGALYEQYF. The CDR3 nucleotides read TGTGCCACCAGTGCTCAGGGGGCACTATACGAGCAGTACTTC.

As to this clone: This likely comes from a read error, as the CDR3 has no conserved phenylalanine or tryptophan at its end. No DNA is shown, since the ends of the CDR3 on it are uncertain; the CDR3 is the one TCRdb lists. The CDR3: CASSDGFGLRGLG. The chain uses TRBV6-1 and TRBJ1-6. Both ends counted, the CDR3 spans 13 residues. The germline CDR1 and CDR2 sequences are MNHNS and SASEGT.

V usage is TRBV27 and J usage is TRBJ2-7; 10 positions agree with TRBD2. The CDR3 runs 15 residues. V lost 4 bases and J lost 0; bases outside the gene matches: 3. Germline V gene lookup returns CDR1 MNHEY and CDR2 SMNVEV (reference sequence). The CDR3 DNA reads as TGTGCCAGCAGTTCCCAGCGGGGGGGCTCCTACGAGCAGTACTTC. Translated: CASSSQRGGSYEQYF.

This clone was observed many times. The rearrangement links TRBV30 to TRBJ1-6, with D unresolved. Germline assignment: CDR1 GTSNPN and CDR2 SVGIG (reference sequence). With 1 base removed from V and 7 bases from J, the gap between germline ends came to 2 bases. The CDR3 is 11 amino acids. The CDR3 loop reads CAWSANSPLHF. The CDR3 DNA reads TGTGCCTGGAGTGCGAATTCACCCCTCCACTTT. The entire variable domain, with the rest obtained from reference TRBV30 and TRBJ1-6, is as follows: SQTIHQWPATLVQPVGSPLSLECTVEGTSNPNLYWYRQAAGRGLQLLFYSVGIGQISSEVPQNLSASRPQDRQFILSSKKLLLSDSGFYLCAWSANSPLHFGNGTRLTVT.

This clone was seen just once. The V and J genes are TRBV10-1 and TRBJ2-3, with 11 bases aligning to TRBD2. The germline CDR1 and CDR2 sequences are WNHNN and SYGVQD (reference sequence). V was clipped by 3 bases and J by 7 bases; unmatched bases: 6. The CDR3 contains 15 residues. The chain's CDR3 is CASSDTSGGTHTQYF. The DNA of the CDR3 is TGCGCCAGCAGTGATACTAGCGGGGGTACACATACGCAGTATTTT.

This clone was counted once. This CDR3 reads CASSLGTGANTGELFF. The CDR3 DNA sequence: TGCGCCAGCAGCTTGGGTACGGGGGCGAACACCGGGGAGCTGTTTTTT. This sequence joins TRBV5-1 and TRBJ2-2; weak D call: TRBD2 (6 bases). Germline V gene lookup returns CDR1 SGHRS and CDR2 YFSETQ. CDR3 length: 16 residues. Trimming took 0 bases from V and 0 from J, leaving 9 bases between them.

The gene calls are TRBV2 and TRBJ1-2; a weak D match, TRBD1 (6 bases). The germline V and J ends were trimmed by 2 bases and 8 bases, with 9 bases remaining between them. From germline, CDR1 is SNHLY and CDR2 FYNNEI. This CDR3 spans 12 amino acids. In DNA, the CDR3 is TGTGCCAGCAGTGAACAGGGGTCCGGCTACACCTTC. It translates to CASSEQGSGYTF.

The gene calls are TRBV29-1 and TRBJ2-2; D is possibly TRBD1 (6 bases). V shed 3 bases and J shed 0 bases, with 8 bases lying between them. The CDR3 loop spans 14 amino acids. The germline V gene has CDR1 SQVTM and CDR2 ANQGSEA. In DNA form, the CDR3 reads TGCAGCGTTGATCAGGGGACGAACACCGGGGAGCTGTTTTTT. Residues: CSVDQGTNTGELFF.

The chain couples TRBV28 to TRBJ1-6; 7 bases are a match to TRBD1. V trimming: 6 bases; J trimming: 6 bases; junction bases outside the gene matches: 8. The CDR3 has 15 amino acids. Germline-derived CDR1 and CDR2 are MDHEN and SYDVKM. For the CDR3, the DNA is TGTGCCAGCAGGACCCCGACAGGGACTAATTCACCCCTCCACTTT. Protein: CASRTPTGTNSPLHF.